This entry concerns a single TCR beta chain. The antigen remains unidentified. Broader study findings: In terms of TCR gene usage, tumor memory CD4+ T cells clustered together with blood and lymph node memory CD4+ cells, as well as with lymph node naive CD4+ cells.

The CDR3 totals 16 residues. Germline assignment: CDR1 SGHNT and CDR2 YYREEE (reference sequence). V was cut by 0 bases and J by 5 bases, with 17 bases left in between. TCRdb reprocessed the 5' RACE reads via MiXCR and lists one record per CDR3 protein. The top ten hold 12% of the sample, which has 9,500 to 15,000 distinct CDR3 sequences, just over 50% seen once. Treg sorting used a CD4+CD25+CD127-/low gate. The sequence was obtained from a female donor with breast cancer. Sequencing was performed on tumor-infiltrating Tregs sorted from the breast tumor. This chain connects TRBV5-4 to TRBJ1-2, with D possibly being TRBD1 (5 bases). The CDR3 loop reads CASSLAGYRPQYGYTF. CDR3 DNA: TGTGCCAGCAGCTTGGCCGGATACAGGCCCCAATATGGCTACACCTTC.